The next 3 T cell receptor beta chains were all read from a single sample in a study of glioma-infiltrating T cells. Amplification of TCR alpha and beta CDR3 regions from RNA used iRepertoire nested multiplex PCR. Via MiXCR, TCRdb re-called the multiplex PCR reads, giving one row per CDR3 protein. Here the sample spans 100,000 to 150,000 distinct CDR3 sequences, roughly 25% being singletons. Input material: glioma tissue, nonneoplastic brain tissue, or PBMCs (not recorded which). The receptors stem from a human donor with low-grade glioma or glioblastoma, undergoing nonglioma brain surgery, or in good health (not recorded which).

This CDR3 reads CASNLPRAGGGYGYTF. The CDR3 bases are TGTGCCAGTAACCTCCCCCGAGCAGGCGGGGGCTATGGCTACACCTTC. The rearrangement joins TRBV19 to TRBJ1-2; a possible D gene is TRBD1 (5 bases). The germline gives CDR1 LNHDA, CDR2 SQIVND (reference sequence). The CDR3 is made up of 16 amino acids. The ends were cut back, 7 bases at V and 4 bases at J, with 22 bases in the middle. The full variable domain, in which reference TRBV19 and TRBJ1-2 provide the parts outside the CDR3, is DGGITQSPKYLFRKEGQNVTLSCEQNLNHDAMYWYRQDPGQGLRLIYYSQIVNDFQKGDIAEGYSVSREKKESFPLTVTSAQKNPTAFYLCASNLPRAGGGYGYTFGSGTRLTVV.

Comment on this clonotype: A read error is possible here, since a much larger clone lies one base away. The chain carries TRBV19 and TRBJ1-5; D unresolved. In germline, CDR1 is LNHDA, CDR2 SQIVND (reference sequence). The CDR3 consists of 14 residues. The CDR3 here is CASSISKEVQPKHF. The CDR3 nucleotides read TGTGCCAGTAGTATTAGTAAGGAGGTTCAGCCCAAGCATTTT.

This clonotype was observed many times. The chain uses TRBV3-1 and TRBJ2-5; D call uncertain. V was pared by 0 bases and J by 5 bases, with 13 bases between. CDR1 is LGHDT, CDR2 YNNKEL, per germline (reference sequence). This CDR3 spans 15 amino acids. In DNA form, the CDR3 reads TGTGCCAGCAGCCAAGATCTTGGCACCTCGGAGACCCAGTACTTC. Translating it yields CASSQDLGTSETQYF.